This T cell receptor beta chain stems from a study of cytomegalovirus exposure and HLA in healthy donors. Study findings and constraints: A later analysis linked a missense variant in DCLRE1C to the trimming of TCR beta V and J genes. It is likely that the observed cluster of highly shared sequence variants was a sequencing artifact.

Regarding this clone: The antigen is undetermined.

V lost 2 bases, J lost 5 bases, and 6 bases stayed unmatched. This CDR3 spans 16 amino acids. The germline CDR1 and CDR2 sequences are MGHRA and YSYEKL. In nominal health when sampled, donors likely had unrecorded immune exposures nonetheless. 60 Vbeta and 13 Jbeta primers were used in PCR. TCRdb's copy holds only in-frame clones and misses some; the assay was immunoSEQ multiplex PCR. The sample records roughly 120,000 clones, 60% to 80% being singletons. This chain uses TRBV4-1 with TRBJ2-1; 10 nucleotides line up with TRBD2. Sequences were obtained from PBMCs. The TCR sequence derives from a woman between 25 and 40 years old in good health and CMV-seropositive. The DNA of the CDR3 is TGCGCCAGCAGCCAACTTAGCGGGAGGTCTGACAATGAGCAGTTCTTC. Its translation: CASSQLSGRSDNEQFF.